This record looks at one T cell receptor beta chain sequence and its context. This CDR3 contains 13 residues. Germline loops: CDR1 KGHDR, CDR2 SFDVKD. V shed 12 bases and J 1 base; nucleotides not matched to a gene: 6. These data come from a study of blood T cell repertoires in COVID-19. As handled by the study authors: Reference gene primer amplification yielded estimated nucleated cell counts. Repertoires were generated with immunoSEQ multiplex PCR, while TCRdb's copy carries only in-frame clones and drops some. V, J and clone size reflect that table, while D and trimming were determined from the DNA. Of about 150,000 clones in the sample, roughly 93% were seen once.

The J gene is TRBJ2-3, the V gene TRBV24-1, with 7 bases that match TRBD2. The sequenced sample consisted of peripheral blood. The receptor was isolated from a man younger than 35 with COVID-19, enrolled during active disease. The DNA for the CDR3 is TGTGCCGCCGGACTAGGAGGCACAGATACGCAGTATTTT. Translation gives CAAGLGGTDTQYF.